The clone carrying this T cell receptor (beta chain) has more than one count but fewer than ten. The CDR3 runs 13 residues. The V gene's germline CDR1 is MDHEN and CDR2 SYDVKM. V lost 4 bases and J lost 4, with 7 bases in between. These data originate in a study of blood T cell repertoires in COVID-19. TCRdb's table, derived via immunoSEQ multiplex PCR, lists solely in-frame clones and lacks some. The sample carries some 110,000 clones, 80% to 85% recorded once. The chain has TRBV28 and TRBJ2-2; D gene ambiguous. The sample consisted of peripheral blood. The clonotype comes from a man aged 65-85 years with acute or convalescent COVID-19. The CDR3 DNA follows: TGTGCCAGCAGTTCCTCTCTCACCGGGGAGCTGTTTTTT. Translation: CASSSSLTGELFF. The whole variable domain, remainder taken from reference TRBV28 and TRBJ2-2, is DVKVTQSSRYLVKRTGEKVFLECVQDMDHENMFWYRQDPGLGLRLIYFSYDVKMKEKGDIPEGYSVSREKKERFSLILESASTNQTSMYLCASSSSLTGELFFGEGSRLTVL.